This T cell receptor (beta chain) was found in a study of shared clonotypes between healthy human individuals. General study findings and limits: Collection of samples was limited to blood; tissue repertoires likely differ. Clonotypes which were not shared had lower generation probabilities than clonotypes that all four donors shared.

CDR1 is MGHDK and CDR2 is SYGVNS in the germline V gene. V shed 1 base and J shed 11 bases, with 11 bases lying between them. CDR3 length: 12 amino acids. Notes on this clone: Antigen specificity is unknown.

Generated by immunoSEQ multiplex PCR, the TCRdb table keeps only in-frame clones and is missing some. The sample carries 550,000 to 850,000 clones, approximately 77% recorded once. Each of the donors was a healthy adult who was HIV-negative and had not had a recent acute infection or vaccination. V gene TRBV25-1 combines with J gene TRBJ1-1; perhaps TRBD1 as D (5 bases). The origin of this receptor is a woman aged 25 to 45 in good health. The sample consisted of memory CD4+ T cells sorted from blood. Regarding subset: CD45RA-negative fraction. For the CDR3, the DNA is TGTGCCAGCAGTGAATTTGCGGGACGGGCTTTCTTT. It translates to CASSEFAGRAFF.